Sequencing of this T cell receptor beta chain was carried out in a study of T cells in localized non-small cell lung cancer. Study-level results: Only one tumor region went through sequencing, so heterogeneity may still be there. The appearance of a median approximately 61 of the top 100 tumor clones was seen in adjacent lung. Uninvolved nearby lung showed the greatest T cell clonality, exceeding that found in tumor. Increased T cell density in blood showed an association with longer overall survival.

Repertoires were generated with immunoSEQ multiplex PCR, while TCRdb's copy carries only in-frame clones and drops some. The repertoire holds around 30,000 clones, with roughly 94% as singletons. The CDR3 runs to 16 residues. Germline V gives CDR1 MNHEY, CDR2 SMNVEV (reference sequence). The trim removed 5 bases at V and 5 bases at J, leaving 12 bases unmatched. Worth noting for this clone: The antigen remains undetermined.

This chain connects TRBV27 to TRBJ1-1; TRBD1 matches 9 bases. This TCR derives from a woman aged 35 to 70 with stage I lung adenocarcinoma. Sequencing was performed on peripheral blood, taken before any cancer treatment. CDR3 coding DNA: TGTGCCAGCAGTACGAAAACAGGGGGCGTTGAGACTGAAGCTTTCTTT. It encodes CASSTKTGGVETEAFF.